Below are 5 T cell receptor beta chains sequenced from a single sample in a study of blood T cell repertoires in COVID-19. Produced via immunoSEQ multiplex PCR; TCRdb's table is partial and in-frame only. The table has some 70,000 clones, around 87% seen once; the top ten hold around 8%. Sequenced sample: peripheral blood. The receptor set was obtained from a man aged 50 or older with active COVID-19.

The CDR3 protein is CASHGAGGLYEQYF. CDR3 in DNA: TGTGCCAGCCACGGGGCAGGGGGCCTGTACGAGCAGTACTTC. V usage is TRBV5-4 and J usage is TRBJ2-7, with 8 positions matching TRBD1. The CDR3 is made up of 14 amino acids. The junction had 10 bases not matched to a gene; V was cut back by 7 bases and J by 4 bases. CDR1 is SGHNT, CDR2 YYREEE, per germline (reference sequence).

The V gene is TRBV27, the J gene TRBJ2-1; 7 bases align to TRBD2. The CDR3 has 15 amino acids. In germline, CDR1 is MNHEY, CDR2 SMNVEV (reference sequence). V lost 4 bases and J lost 2; bases outside the gene matches: 5. The DNA of the CDR3 is TGTGCCAGCAGTTATAGCAGCGGGACCTACAATGAGCAGTTCTTC. It encodes CASSYSSGTYNEQFF.

This chain connects TRBV18 to TRBJ2-3; 9 bases fit TRBD1. The junction had 10 bases not matched to a gene; V was cut back by 2 bases and J by 1 base. This CDR3 comprises 18 residues. Germline V gene sequence: CDR1 KGHSH, CDR2 LQKENI. The CDR3 region is CASSPYKQGAVGTDTQYF. CDR3 nucleotides: TGTGCCAGCTCACCATATAAACAGGGGGCGGTCGGCACAGATACGCAGTATTTT. Using reference TRBV18 and TRBJ2-3 for the parts outside the CDR3, the full variable domain is NAGVMQNPRHLVRRRGQEARLRCSPMKGHSHVYWYRQLPEEGLKFMVYLQKENIIDESGMPKERFSAEFPKEGPSILRIQQVVRGDSAAYFCASSPYKQGAVGTDTQYFGPGTRLTVL.

The chain combines TRBV7-3 with TRBJ1-1; weak D call: TRBD1 (5 bases). Trimming pared 4 bases from V and 5 bases from J, leaving 11 bases between. Germline V gene data show CDR1 as SGHTA and CDR2 as FQGTGA. This CDR3 has 13 amino acids. The CDR3 DNA reads TGTGCCAGCAGCTCCAGGGTTGGAACTGAAGCTTTCTTT. Translated: CASSSRVGTEAFF.

A single count supports this clone. The chain's CDR3 is CASRETGMNTEAFF. The DNA for the CDR3 is TGCGCCAGCCGCGAGACAGGTATGAACACTGAAGCTTTCTTT. The rearrangement links TRBV5-1 to TRBJ1-1; perhaps TRBD1 as D (6 bases). CDR3 size: 14 residues. V was trimmed by 7 bases and J by 0 bases, leaving 13 bases between them. Germline CDR1 reads SGHRS; CDR2 reads YFSETQ.